A selection of T cell receptor beta chains follows, all from one sample in a study of blood T cell repertoires in COVID-19. TCRdb's copy holds only in-frame clones and misses some; the assay was immunoSEQ multiplex PCR. The repertoire holds fewer than 250,000 clones, approximately 84% seen once, with under 4.5% in the top ten. Sequencing was done on a sample of peripheral blood. These receptors were obtained from a man between 50 and 59 years old with acute or convalescent COVID-19. Each CDR3 is given with its conserved first and last residue. The D gene is left open where the match is weak. Clone size appears in some rows only: once, few, many, or a class for an expanded clone.

abundance | len | j_gene | d_gene | v_gene | CDR3nt | CDR3aa
- | 11 | TRBJ2-3 | - | TRBV5-1 | TGCGCCAGCCGGGTCGCAGATACGCAGTATTTT | CASRVADTQYF
- | 15 | TRBJ2-7 | TRBD1 | TRBV5-1 | TGCGCCAGCAGAGATGGACAGGGGGCGCGGTACGAGCAGTACTTC | CASRDGQGARYEQYF
- | 15 | TRBJ1-2 | TRBD1 | TRBV6-5 | TGTGCCAGCAGTTACGGGGGACAGGGGGACTATGGCTACACCTTC | CASSYGGQGDYGYTF
- | 17 | TRBJ1-6 | - | TRBV11-2 | TGTGCCAGCAGCTTAAGGGGAAGGAGTACCTATAATTCACCCCTCCACTTT | CASSLRGRSTYNSPLHF
- | 14 | TRBJ2-1 | - | TRBV11-2 | TGTGCCAGCAGCCAATGGCGGGGATACAATGAGCAGTTCTTC | CASSQWRGYNEQFF
- | 16 | TRBJ1-2 | TRBD1 | TRBV4-2 | TGTGCCAGCAGCCAAGGGGGGACAGGGACTAACTATGGCTACACCTTC | CASSQGGTGTNYGYTF
- | 17 | TRBJ1-1 | TRBD1 | TRBV18 | TGTGCCAGCTCACCACCGTTCCCAGGGGGCAGAAACACTGAAGCTTTCTTT | CASSPPFPGGRNTEAFF
- | 14 | TRBJ2-3 | - | TRBV19 | TGTGCCAGTAGGGCGGGGGCCGGCACAGATACGCAGTATTTT | CASRAGAGTDTQYF
- | 16 | TRBJ2-4 | TRBD1 | TRBV30 | TGTGCCTGGAACAGGGGCCTAACATTAGCCAAAAACATTCAGTACTTC | CAWNRGLTLAKNIQYF
once | 11 | TRBJ1-2 | - | TRBV27 | TGTGCCAGGACACAGGGATATGGCTACACCTTC | CARTQGYGYTF
- | 14 | TRBJ1-2 | TRBD1 | TRBV28 | TGTGCCAGCAAATGGGGGACAGGGGTCATTGGCTACACCTTC | CASKWGTGVIGYTF
- | 13 | TRBJ1-1 | - | TRBV18 | TGTGCCAGCTCACCAGGGCGGGGCACTGAAGCTTTCTTT | CASSPGRGTEAFF
- | 17 | TRBJ2-3 | - | TRBV19 | TGTGCCAGTAGTAGACCCCGAGACAGGAGATTATCGGATACGCAGTATTTT | CASSRPRDRRLSDTQYF
- | 16 | TRBJ1-2 | - | TRBV4-1 | TGCGCCAGCAGCCAAGTGCAGTCAACCGCGGGCAATGGCTACACCTTC | CASSQVQSTAGNGYTF
- | 17 | TRBJ2-7 | TRBD2 | TRBV7-6 | TGTGCCAGCAGCTTAAGACTAGCGGGAGAGATATTTTACGAGCAGTACTTC | CASSLRLAGEIFYEQYF
- | 14 | TRBJ2-7 | TRBD1 | TRBV19 | TGTGCCAGTAGTATCGGGACAGGGTCCTACGAGCAGTACTTC | CASSIGTGSYEQYF
- | 11 | TRBJ1-1 | - | TRBV20-1 | TGCAGTGCTAGTAGACAGAGTGAAGCTTTCTTT | CSASRQSEAFF
few | 15 | TRBJ2-1 | TRBD2 | TRBV4-1 | TGCGCCAGCAGCCCCCCGACTAGCGGGGCCTATGAGCAGTTCTTC | CASSPPTSGAYEQFF
- | 15 | TRBJ1-3 | - | TRBV9 | TGTGCCAGCAGCCTTCCAGGGTCCTCTGGAAACACCATATATTTT | CASSLPGSSGNTIYF
- | 15 | TRBJ1-5 | - | TRBV9 | TGTGCCAGCAGCGTAGATAGTTCCAGCAATCAGCCCCAGCATTTT | CASSVDSSSNQPQHF
- | 14 | TRBJ2-3 | - | TRBV5-4 | TGTGCCAGCAGCTTGGGTCAAAGCACAGATACGCAGTATTTT | CASSLGQSTDTQYF
few | 14 | TRBJ1-1 | - | TRBV3-1/TRBV3-2 | TGTGCCAGCAGCCAAAGCCCGGGGGTCACTGAAGCTTTCTTT | CASSQSPGVTEAFF
- | 15 | TRBJ2-7 | TRBD2 | TRBV19 | TGTGCCAGTAGGGCTTCTGCTAGCGGGATCCACGAGCAGTACTTC | CASRASASGIHEQYF
- | 18 | TRBJ2-1 | TRBD2 | TRBV3-1/TRBV3-2 | TGTGCCAGCAGCCACCCCGGGACTAGCGGCAAGGGGGCCAATGAGCAGTTCTTC | CASSHPGTSGKGANEQFF
- | 15 | TRBJ2-2 | TRBD1 | TRBV7-8 | TGTGCCAGCAGCTTGCGAGGACAGGGGAGCGGGGAGCTGTTTTTT | CASSLRGQGSGELFF
- | 13 | TRBJ2-5 | - | TRBV3-1/TRBV3-2 | TGTGCCAGCAGCCAAGGTCTATTGGAGACCCAGTACTTC | CASSQGLLETQYF
- | 14 | TRBJ1-2 | TRBD1 | TRBV7-3 | TGTGCCAGCAGCTCGACAGGGTCTAACTATGGCTACACCTTC | CASSSTGSNYGYTF
- | 17 | TRBJ2-3 | TRBD2 | TRBV5-4 | TGTGCCAGCAGCCCCCCTCCCGGGACTAGCGGCACAGATACGCAGTATTTT | CASSPPPGTSGTDTQYF
- | 16 | TRBJ2-3 | - | TRBV6-2/TRBV6-3 | TGTGCCAGCAGTTACTCCCGGGACTTCCGCACAGATACGCAGTATTTT | CASSYSRDFRTDTQYF
- | 15 | TRBJ1-2 | TRBD1 | TRBV11-2 | TGTGCCAGCACAGTGGGGACAGGGGGGAACTATGGCTACACCTTC | CASTVGTGGNYGYTF
- | 14 | TRBJ1-6 | - | TRBV11-3 | TGTGCCAGCAGCTTAGGGCAGGGTTATTCACCCCTCCACTTT | CASSLGQGYSPLHF
once | 14 | TRBJ1-2 | TRBD1 | TRBV5-5 | TGTGCCAGCAGCTTGGAGGGGGCAGATTCTGGCTACACCTTC | CASSLEGADSGYTF
- | 16 | TRBJ2-4 | - | TRBV6-1 | TGTGCCAGCAGTGATGGGCAGCGGAGAGCCAAAAACATTCAGTACTTC | CASSDGQRRAKNIQYF
- | 14 | TRBJ1-4 | TRBD1 | TRBV18 | TGTGCCAGCTCACCAGGACAGGGAATTGAAAAACTGTTTTTT | CASSPGQGIEKLFF
- | 16 | TRBJ2-2 | TRBD2 | TRBV18 | TGTGCCAGCTCACCACGGACTAGCGGGAACACCGGGGAGCTGTTTTTT | CASSPRTSGNTGELFF
- | 12 | TRBJ2-2 | - | TRBV5-8 | TGTGCCAGCAGCTCCCAAACCGGGGAGCTGTTTTTT | CASSSQTGELFF
few | 15 | TRBJ1-4 | TRBD1 | TRBV7-9 | TGTGCCAGCAGCCCGGAGGGGACAGGTGTCGAAAAACTGTTTTTT | CASSPEGTGVEKLFF
- | 15 | TRBJ2-2 | TRBD2 | TRBV19 | TGTGCCAGTAGTAGGGCGGGGGCGAACACCGGGGAGCTGTTTTTT | CASSRAGANTGELFF
- | 13 | TRBJ1-2 | TRBD1 | TRBV14 | TGTGCCAGCGCTCGGCGGACAGGGAATGGCTACACCTTC | CASARRTGNGYTF
- | 15 | TRBJ2-5 | TRBD2 | TRBV7-2 | TGTGCCAGCAGCTTAGGCGGGAGGGCCCTAGAGACCCAGTACTTC | CASSLGGRALETQYF
- | 15 | TRBJ1-4 | TRBD1 | TRBV9 | TGTGCCAGCAGCCCTGACAGGGGCACTAATGAAAAACTGTTTTTT | CASSPDRGTNEKLFF
- | 14 | TRBJ2-7 | - | TRBV6-5 | TGTGCCAGCAGCCTACAGCCGTCCACCTACGAGCAGTACTTC | CASSLQPSTYEQYF
- | 16 | TRBJ1-3 | - | TRBV5-5 | TGTGCCAGCAGCTTTGGGACACCCCTCTCTGGAAACACCATATATTTT | CASSFGTPLSGNTIYF
- | 16 | TRBJ2-3 | - | TRBV7-9 | TGTGCCAGCAGCCTCTCTTTAGGGGGAGTCAAAGATACGCAGTATTTT | CASSLSLGGVKDTQYF
few | 15 | TRBJ2-7 | TRBD1 | TRBV27 | TGTGCCAGCAGGCGAGGGACAGAGAGCTCCTACGAGCAGTACTTC | CASRRGTESSYEQYF
- | 16 | TRBJ2-5 | TRBD2 | TRBV25-1 | TGTGCCAGCGGAGAGATAGGACTAGCGGATCAAGAGACCCAGTACTTC | CASGEIGLADQETQYF
- | 14 | TRBJ1-2 | - | TRBV6-1 | TGTGCCAGCAGTGAAGCATCTGGGCCCTATGGCTACACCTTC | CASSEASGPYGYTF
- | 14 | TRBJ2-5 | - | TRBV19 | TGTGCCAGTAGTATAGCAGGCCTTGGAGAGACCCAGTACTTC | CASSIAGLGETQYF
- | 14 | TRBJ2-1 | - | TRBV6-1 | TGTGCCAGCAGTGAAGTTGGCAGGGACAATGAGCAGTTCTTC | CASSEVGRDNEQFF
- | 13 | TRBJ1-1 | - | TRBV7-9 | TGTGCCAGCAGCTTAGAGGCGGACACTGAAGCTTTCTTT | CASSLEADTEAFF
- | 14 | TRBJ2-7 | TRBD2 | TRBV30 | TGTGCCTGGGGACTAGCCTTCCTAGGCTACGAGCAGTACTTC | CAWGLAFLGYEQYF
- | 15 | TRBJ2-2 | - | TRBV4-1 | TGCGCCAGCAGCCAAGAAGGACAGTCCACCGGGGAGCTGTTTTTT | CASSQEGQSTGELFF